This passage covers 5 T cell receptor beta chains from one sample sequenced in a study of T cell responses to AZD1222 COVID-19 vaccine. Profiling relied on immunoSEQ multiplex PCR, and the TCRdb table lists in-frame clones only, not all of them. The data hold 100,000 to 150,000 clones, with roughly 90% observed a single time. The source was peripheral blood, collected 28 days after the second dose of the MenACWY control vaccine. The receptors were gathered from an adult who received the MenACWY meningococcal vaccine as a control.

V and J are TRBV6-6 and TRBJ1-4, with 10 nucleotides matching TRBD1. Germline trimming cut 5 bases from V and 8 bases from J; bases unmatched to any gene: 8. Germline lookup yields CDR1 MNHNY and CDR2 SVGAGI (reference sequence). This CDR3 region has 15 residues. This CDR3 reads CASSDGQGEREKLFF. CDR3 coding DNA: TGTGCCAGCAGTGACGGACAGGGGGAACGAGAAAAACTGTTTTTT.

This sequence joins TRBV5-1 and TRBJ2-1, with TRBD2 identical over 11 bases. The CDR3 consists of 17 residues. V gave up 0 bases and J gave up 5 bases; unmatched junction bases: 7. Germline CDR1 is SGHRS and CDR2 is YFSETQ. The chain's CDR3 is CASSLAWGGLADNEQFF. CDR3 sequence (DNA): TGCGCCAGCAGCTTGGCCTGGGGGGGACTAGCGGACAATGAGCAGTTCTTC.

J is TRBJ2-1 and V is TRBV11-2; D is ambiguous. From germline, CDR1 is SGHAT and CDR2 FQNNGV. The CDR3 consists of 16 residues. Trimming stripped 0 bases from V and 6 bases from J, with 15 bases between. CDR3 residues: CASSLDARPPANEQFF. The CDR3 region has the DNA TGTGCCAGCAGCTTAGATGCACGGCCCCCCGCCAATGAGCAGTTCTTC.

The chain is built from TRBV11-2 and TRBJ2-3; 7 nucleotides align to TRBD1. Germline CDR1 is SGHAT and CDR2 is FQNNGV. The CDR3 loop spans 13 amino acids. The ends lost 4 bases at V and 7 bases at J; junction bases unmatched: 5. This CDR3 is CASSSKDRYTQYF. For the CDR3, the DNA is TGTGCCAGCAGCTCGAAGGACAGGTATACGCAGTATTTT.

CDR3 nucleotides: TGCGCCAGCAGCTTGGAGGGGAGCCTCACAGATACGCAGTATTTT. Translated, it gives CASSLEGSLTDTQYF. This chain links TRBV5-1 with TRBJ2-3; D possibly matches TRBD1 or TRBD2 (5 bases each). CDR1 is SGHRS and CDR2 is YFSETQ in the germline V gene. V lost 0 bases and J 2 bases, leaving 10 bases between the germline ends. This CDR3 comprises 15 residues.